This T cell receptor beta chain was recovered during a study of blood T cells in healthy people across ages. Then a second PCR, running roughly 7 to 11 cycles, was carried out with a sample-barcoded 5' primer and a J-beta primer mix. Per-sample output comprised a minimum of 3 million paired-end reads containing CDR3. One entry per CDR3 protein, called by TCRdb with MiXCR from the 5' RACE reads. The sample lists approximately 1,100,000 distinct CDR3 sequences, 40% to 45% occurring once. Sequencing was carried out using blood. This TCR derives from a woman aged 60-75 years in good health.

The CDR3 bases are TGTGCCAGCAGCCAAGATATCGGACTAGCGGGAGCGGTGGGCCTCACAGATACGCAGTATTTT. This translates into CASSQDIGLAGAVGLTDTQYF. V gene TRBV14 combines with J gene TRBJ2-3, with 13 bases fitting TRBD2. Germline V CDR1 and CDR2: SGHDN, FVKESK. V gave up 0 bases and J gave up 2 bases; unmatched junction bases: 14. The CDR3 runs to 21 residues.